The 13 T cell receptor beta chains below come from one sample, sequenced in a study of shared clonotypes between healthy human individuals. Produced via immunoSEQ multiplex PCR; TCRdb's table is partial and in-frame only. In the table there are some 2.3 million clones, 85% to 95% of which are singletons. The sequenced sample was naive CD4+ T cells from PBMCs. Subset specified: CD45RA+ positively selected. Receptor source: a man aged 18-30 years in good health. Some clones in this sample may be carry-over from other donors' samples.

This clone was recorded only once. This chain joins TRBV15 and TRBJ2-3; D ambiguous. This CDR3 contains 13 residues. The germline V and J ends were trimmed by 6 bases and 4 bases, with 11 bases remaining between them. CDR1 is LNHNV, CDR2 YYDKDF, per germline (reference sequence). The CDR3 loop reads CATSSNRADTQYF. In nucleotides, the CDR3 is TGTGCCACCAGTTCCAACCGGGCAGATACGCAGTATTTT.

This clone turned up a few times. V and J are TRBV25-1 and TRBJ2-4; D uncertain. From germline, CDR1 is MGHDK and CDR2 SYGVNS. V lost 6 bases and J lost 0, with 9 bases in between. The CDR3 consists of 14 residues. For the CDR3, the DNA is TGTGCCAGCAGAGACAATCTAGCCAAAAACATTCAGTACTTC. Its translation: CASRDNLAKNIQYF.

The chain is built from TRBV28 and TRBJ2-7, with 8 bases fitting TRBD2. Germline assignment: CDR1 MDHEN and CDR2 SYDVKM. The V and J ends lost 10 bases and 3 bases, in that order; junction bases with no gene match: 14. The CDR3 loop spans 15 amino acids. CDR3: CATEPGGARHYEQYF. As DNA, the CDR3 is TGTGCCACAGAACCCGGGGGGGCTAGACACTACGAGCAGTACTTC.

In nucleotides, the CDR3 is TGTGCCAGCAGATTGTTAAGTAATGAAAAACTGTTTTTT. Its protein product is CASRLLSNEKLFF. The chain employs TRBV6-5 and TRBJ1-4; D gene ambiguous. Germline V gene lookup returns CDR1 MNHEY and CDR2 SVGAGI. The CDR3 spans 13 residues. The V end was cut by 6 bases, the J end by 4 bases, with 9 bases between.

The J gene is TRBJ1-4, the V gene TRBV27; unclear D gene. Trimming stripped 8 bases from V and 0 bases from J, with 16 bases between. This CDR3 comprises 16 residues. Looked up from germline, CDR1 is MNHEY and CDR2 is SMNVEV (reference sequence). DNA of the CDR3: TGTGCCAGCGCGCGGGAGGGTGTAGCAACTAATGAAAAACTGTTTTTT. This translates into CASAREGVATNEKLFF. Full variable domain (rest looked up from reference TRBV27 and TRBJ1-4): EAQVTQNPRYLITVTGKKLTVTCSQNMNHEYMSWYRQDPGLGLRQIYYSMNVEVTDKGDVPEGYKVSRKEKRNFPLILESPSPNQTSLYFCASAREGVATNEKLFFGSGTQLSVL.

Of note for this clone: A junction boundary mismatches the germline segment, possibly from a read error. The genes are TRBV28 and TRBJ2-2; TRBD1 agrees at 12 bases. CDR3 length: 18 amino acids. Germline V gene data show CDR1 as MDHEN and CDR2 as SYDVKM. In nucleotides, the CDR3 is TGTGCCAGCAGTTACAACCCGGGACAGGGGGCGAAGACCGGGGAGCTGTTTTTT. Translated: CASSYNPGQGAKTGELFF. The whole variable domain, filled in from reference TRBV28 and TRBJ2-2, reads DVKVTQSSRYLVKRTGEKVFLECVQDMDHENMFWYRQDPGLGLRLIYFSYDVKMKEKGDIPEGYSVSREKKERFSLILESASTNQTSMYLCASSYNPGQGAKTGELFFGEGSRLTVL.

The rearrangement uses TRBV19 and TRBJ2-1; tentative D call: TRBD2 (6 bases). Trimming removed 5 bases at V and 8 bases at J, with 16 bases between. Germline values: CDR1 LNHDA, CDR2 SQIVND (reference sequence). The CDR3 is made up of 14 amino acids. CDR3 coding DNA: TGTGCCAGTAGTCGAGCGGACCGGAGGGATGAGCAGTTCTTC. Translated: CASSRADRRDEQFF.

This sequence joins TRBV6-1 and TRBJ1-5; the D is unclear. Trimming stripped 10 bases from V and 0 bases from J, with 13 bases between. CDR3 length: 14 residues. From germline, CDR1 is MNHNS and CDR2 SASEGT. CDR3 DNA: TGTGCCATCTCCCCCTATAATAGCAATCAGCCCCAGCATTTT. Translating it yields CAISPYNSNQPQHF.

This chain uses TRBV6-6 with TRBJ1-4; D gene ambiguous. V lost 8 bases to trimming and J lost 0 bases, with 10 bases between them. CDR1 is MNHNY, CDR2 SVGAGI, per germline (reference sequence). CDR3 length: 14 amino acids. The CDR3 nucleotides are TGTGCCAGCTCTAGCGTTGCAACTAATGAAAAACTGTTTTTT. Amino acids: CASSSVATNEKLFF.

In the case of this clone: Other nucleotide sequences in the sample specify the same CDR3. This chain connects TRBV5-1 to TRBJ2-2, with D hard to call. V dropped 0 bases and J dropped 0 bases, with 9 bases sitting between them. The CDR3 is 16 amino acids. Germline values: CDR1 SGHRS, CDR2 YFSETQ. The chain's CDR3 is CASSLVSGANTGELFF. CDR3 DNA: TGCGCCAGCAGCTTGGTTTCCGGAGCGAACACCGGGGAGCTGTTTTTT.

The sample holds one count of this clone. V usage is TRBV11-2 and J usage is TRBJ2-3; D might be TRBD2 (7 bases). The CDR3 runs to 16 residues. The V gene lost 0 bases and the J gene lost 6 bases, with 16 bases spanning the gap. Looked up from germline, CDR1 is SGHAT and CDR2 is FQNNGV. CDR3 loop: CASSLEGGLPWDTQYF. The CDR3 DNA sequence: TGTGCCAGCAGCTTAGAGGGGGGGCTTCCTTGGGATACGCAGTATTTT.

The gene calls are TRBV6-1 and TRBJ2-7; possible D gene TRBD2, 5 bases. CDR3 size: 13 residues. In germline, CDR1 is MNHNS, CDR2 SASEGT. Trimming removed 5 bases at V and 1 base at J, with 9 bases between. CDR3 loop: CASSPQRSYEQYF. In nucleotides, the CDR3 is TGTGCCAGCAGTCCGCAGCGGTCCTACGAGCAGTACTTC.

For the CDR3, the DNA is TGTGCCAGCAGCTTAGCCGTCCTAGGTGGCTATGAGCAGTTCTTC. This translates into CASSLAVLGGYEQFF. The V gene is TRBV7-2, the J gene TRBJ2-1; the D is unclear. Trimming removed 0 bases at V and 8 bases at J, with 14 bases between. The length of the CDR3 is 15 residues. Germline CDR1 SGHTA, CDR2 FQGNSA.